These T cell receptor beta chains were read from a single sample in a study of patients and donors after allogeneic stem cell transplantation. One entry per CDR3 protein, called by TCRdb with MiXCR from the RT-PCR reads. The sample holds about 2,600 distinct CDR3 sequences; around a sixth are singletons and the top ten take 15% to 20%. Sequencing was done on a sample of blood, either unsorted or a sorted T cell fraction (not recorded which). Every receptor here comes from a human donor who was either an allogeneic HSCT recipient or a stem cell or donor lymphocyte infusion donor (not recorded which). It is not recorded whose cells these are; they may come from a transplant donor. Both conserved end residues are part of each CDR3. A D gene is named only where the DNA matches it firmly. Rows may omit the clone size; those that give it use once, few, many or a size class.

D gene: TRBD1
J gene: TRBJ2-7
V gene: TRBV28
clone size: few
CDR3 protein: CASSSTGGQGEQYF
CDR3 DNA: TGTGCCAGCAGTTCAACAGGGGGCCAAGGCGAGCAGTACTTC

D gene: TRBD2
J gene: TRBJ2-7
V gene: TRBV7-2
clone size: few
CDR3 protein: CASSLVARTSGSYEQYF
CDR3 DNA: TGTGCCAGCAGCTTAGTAGCGCGTACTAGCGGGAGCTACGAGCAGTACTTC

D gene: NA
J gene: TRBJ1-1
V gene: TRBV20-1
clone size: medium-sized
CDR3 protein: CSAAPGGRNTEAFF
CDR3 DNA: TGCAGTGCTGCCCCTGGGGGGAGGAACACTGAAGCTTTCTTT

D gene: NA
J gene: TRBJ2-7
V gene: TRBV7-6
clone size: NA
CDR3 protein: CASSLGGTSYEQYF
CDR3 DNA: TGTGCCAGCAGCTTAGGGGGAACTTCCTACGAGCAGTACTTC

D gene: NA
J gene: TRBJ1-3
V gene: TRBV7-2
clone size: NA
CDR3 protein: CASSLVAGAGNTIYF
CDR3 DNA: TGTGCCAGCAGCTTAGTGGCAGGGGCGGGAAACACCATATATTTT

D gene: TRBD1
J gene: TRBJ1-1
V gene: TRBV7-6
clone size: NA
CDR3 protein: CASSLSPGGMSTEAFF
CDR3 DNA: TGTGCCAGCAGCTTATCACCAGGGGGGATGAGCACTGAAGCTTTCTTT

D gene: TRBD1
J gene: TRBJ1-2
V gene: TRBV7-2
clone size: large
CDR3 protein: CASSLVGQGFYGYTF
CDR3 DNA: TGTGCCAGCAGCTTAGTTGGACAGGGATTCTATGGCTACACCTTC

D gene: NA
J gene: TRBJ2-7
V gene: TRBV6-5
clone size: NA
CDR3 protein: CASSYSVGAYEQYF
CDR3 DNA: TGTGCCAGCAGTTACTCGGTGGGGGCCTACGAGCAGTACTTC

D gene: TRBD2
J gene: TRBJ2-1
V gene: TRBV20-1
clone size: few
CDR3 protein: CSARSPVGGRARGLNEQFF
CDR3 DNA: TGCAGTGCTAGATCACCCGTGGGCGGGAGGGCACGCGGTCTCAATGAGCAGTTCTTC

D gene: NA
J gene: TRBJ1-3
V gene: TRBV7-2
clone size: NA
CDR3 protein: CASSLASGNTIYF
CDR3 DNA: TGTGCCAGCAGCTTAGCGAGTGGAAACACCATATATTTT

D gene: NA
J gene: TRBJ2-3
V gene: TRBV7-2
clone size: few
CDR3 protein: CASSFSQGMADTQYF
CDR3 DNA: TGTGCCAGCAGCTTTTCCCAGGGGATGGCAGATACGCAGTATTTT

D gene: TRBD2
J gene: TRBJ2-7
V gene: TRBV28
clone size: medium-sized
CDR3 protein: CASSLDGGTYEQYF
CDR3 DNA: TGTGCCAGCAGTTTAGACGGGGGGACCTACGAGCAGTACTTC

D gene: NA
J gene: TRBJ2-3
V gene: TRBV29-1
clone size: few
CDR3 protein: CSARRVDTQYF
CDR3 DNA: TGCAGTGCGAGACGGGTGGATACGCAGTATTTT

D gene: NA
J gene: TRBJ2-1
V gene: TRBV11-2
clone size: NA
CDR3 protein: CASSRLFHEQFF
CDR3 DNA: TGTGCCAGCAGCCGGCTCTTCCATGAGCAGTTCTTC

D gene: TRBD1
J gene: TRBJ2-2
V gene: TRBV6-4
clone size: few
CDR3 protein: CASSEETGGPGELFF
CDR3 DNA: TGTGCCAGCAGTGAGGAGACAGGGGGACCCGGGGAGCTGTTTTTT

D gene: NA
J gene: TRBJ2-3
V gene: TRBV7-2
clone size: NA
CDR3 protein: CASSYPGLSTDTQYF
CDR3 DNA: TGTGCCAGCAGCTATCCGGGACTTAGCACAGATACGCAGTATTTT